This T cell receptor (beta chain) was recorded in a study of cytomegalovirus exposure and HLA in healthy donors. A word on this clone: What it binds is not known.

Findings of the study overall: Rarity characterized most TCR sequences, yet some public TCRs appeared in many donors. Diagnosis of cytomegalovirus status made by the classifier reportedly showed high specificity and sensitivity.

Trimming removed 5 bases from V and 5 bases from J, with 13 bases in between. The germline CDR1 and CDR2 sequences are SGHRS and YFSETQ. CDR3 length: 13 amino acids. Sequencing was performed with immunoSEQ multiplex PCR; in TCRdb, only in-frame clones are kept and a portion is missing. The table shows 250,000 to 400,000 clones, with around 90% occurring only once. The chain employs TRBV5-1 and TRBJ1-1, with D possibly TRBD1 on 6 matching bases. The receptor was isolated from a man younger than 45 in good health and CMV-seronegative. Sample: PBMCs. The CDR3, as DNA: TGCGCCAGCAGTCCGGACAGATTTACTGAAGCTTTCTTT. It is translated as CASSPDRFTEAFF.